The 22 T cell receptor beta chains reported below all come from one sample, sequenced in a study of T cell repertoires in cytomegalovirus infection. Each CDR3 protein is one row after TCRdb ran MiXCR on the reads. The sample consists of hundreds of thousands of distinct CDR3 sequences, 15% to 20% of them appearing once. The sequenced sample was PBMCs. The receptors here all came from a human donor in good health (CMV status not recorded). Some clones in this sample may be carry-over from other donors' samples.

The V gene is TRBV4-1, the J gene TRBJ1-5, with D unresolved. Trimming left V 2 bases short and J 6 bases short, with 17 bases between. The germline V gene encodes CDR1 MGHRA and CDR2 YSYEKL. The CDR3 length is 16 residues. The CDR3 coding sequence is TGCGCCAGCAGCCAAATTTTAACCCCACAATCTCAGCCCCAGCATTTT. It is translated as CASSQILTPQSQPQHF.

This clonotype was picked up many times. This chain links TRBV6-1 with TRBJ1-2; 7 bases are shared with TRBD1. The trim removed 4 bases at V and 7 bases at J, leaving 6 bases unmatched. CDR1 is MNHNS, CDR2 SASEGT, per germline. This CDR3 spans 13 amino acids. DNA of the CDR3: TGTGCCAGCAGTGTCGACAGGGATTCTGGCTACACCTTC. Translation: CASSVDRDSGYTF.

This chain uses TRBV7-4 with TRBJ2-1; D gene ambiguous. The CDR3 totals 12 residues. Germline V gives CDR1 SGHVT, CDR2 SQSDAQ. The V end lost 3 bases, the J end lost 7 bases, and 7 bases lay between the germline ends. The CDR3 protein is CASSFRKNEQFF. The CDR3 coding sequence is TGTGCCAGCAGCTTCAGGAAAAATGAGCAGTTCTTC.

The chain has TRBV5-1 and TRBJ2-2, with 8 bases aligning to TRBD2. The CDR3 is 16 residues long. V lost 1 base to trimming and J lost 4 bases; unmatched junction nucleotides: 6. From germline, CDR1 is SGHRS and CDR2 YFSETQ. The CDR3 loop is CASSLSGLARTGELFF. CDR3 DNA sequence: TGCGCCAGCAGCTTGTCCGGACTAGCACGCACCGGGGAGCTGTTTTTT.

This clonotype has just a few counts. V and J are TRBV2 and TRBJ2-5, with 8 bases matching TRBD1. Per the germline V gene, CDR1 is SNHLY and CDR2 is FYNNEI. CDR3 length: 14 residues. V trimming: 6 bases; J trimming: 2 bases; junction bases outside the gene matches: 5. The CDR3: CASRVNRGQETQYF. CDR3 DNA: TGTGCCAGCAGAGTAAACAGGGGGCAAGAGACCCAGTACTTC.

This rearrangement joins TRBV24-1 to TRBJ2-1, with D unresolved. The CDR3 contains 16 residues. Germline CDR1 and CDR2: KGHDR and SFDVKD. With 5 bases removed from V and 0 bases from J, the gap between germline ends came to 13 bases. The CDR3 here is CATSGSSPISYNEQFF. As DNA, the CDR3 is TGTGCCACCAGTGGTTCCTCCCCCATCTCCTACAATGAGCAGTTCTTC.

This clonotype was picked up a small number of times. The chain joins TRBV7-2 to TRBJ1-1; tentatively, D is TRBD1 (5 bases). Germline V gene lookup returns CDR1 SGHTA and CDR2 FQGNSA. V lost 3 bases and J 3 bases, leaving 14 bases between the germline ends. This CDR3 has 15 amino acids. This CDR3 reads CASSLQGGGYTEAFF. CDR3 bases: TGTGCCAGCAGCTTGCAGGGAGGTGGGTACACTGAAGCTTTCTTT.

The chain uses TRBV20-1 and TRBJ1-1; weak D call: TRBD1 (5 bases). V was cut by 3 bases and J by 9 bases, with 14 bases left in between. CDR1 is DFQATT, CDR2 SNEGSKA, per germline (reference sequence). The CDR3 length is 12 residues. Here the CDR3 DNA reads TGCAGTGCTAGCGGGGGACGGACCCAAGCTTTCTTT. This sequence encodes CSASGGRTQAFF.

As DNA, the CDR3 is TGCGCCAGCAGCCAGGGACAGGGATCCAACAATGAGCAGTTCTTC. This gives the protein CASSQGQGSNNEQFF. The chain carries TRBV4-1 and TRBJ2-1; 9 positions match TRBD1. The J segment lost 5 bases and the V segment lost 3 bases, leaving 5 bases of the junction unmatched. CDR1 MGHRA and CDR2 YSYEKL come from the germline V gene. The CDR3 is 15 residues long.

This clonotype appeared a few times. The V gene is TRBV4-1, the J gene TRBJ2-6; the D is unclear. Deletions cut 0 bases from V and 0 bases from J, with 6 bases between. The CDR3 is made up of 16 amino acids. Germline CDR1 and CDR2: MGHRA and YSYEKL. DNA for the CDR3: TGCGCCAGCAGCCAAGATCTGAGCTCTGGGGCCAACGTCCTGACTTTC. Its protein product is CASSQDLSSGANVLTF.

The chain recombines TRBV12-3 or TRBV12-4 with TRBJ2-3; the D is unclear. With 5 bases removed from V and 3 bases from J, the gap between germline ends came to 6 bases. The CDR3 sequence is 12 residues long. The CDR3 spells CASSQTTDTQYF. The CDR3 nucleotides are TGTGCCAGCAGTCAAACGACAGATACGCAGTATTTT.

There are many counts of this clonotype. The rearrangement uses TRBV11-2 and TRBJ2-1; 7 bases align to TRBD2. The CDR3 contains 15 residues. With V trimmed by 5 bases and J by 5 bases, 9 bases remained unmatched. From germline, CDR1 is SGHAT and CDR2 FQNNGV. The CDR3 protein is CASSPRTRTDNEQFF. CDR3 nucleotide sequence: TGTGCCAGCAGCCCCCGGACTAGGACGGACAATGAGCAGTTCTTC.

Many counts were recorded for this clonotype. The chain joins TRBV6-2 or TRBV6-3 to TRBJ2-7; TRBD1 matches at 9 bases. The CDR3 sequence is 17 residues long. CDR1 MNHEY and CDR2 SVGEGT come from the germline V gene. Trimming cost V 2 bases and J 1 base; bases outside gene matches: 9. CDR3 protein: CASSYASPGTGSYEQYF. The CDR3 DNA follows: TGTGCCAGCAGTTACGCGAGTCCCGGGACAGGGTCCTACGAGCAGTACTTC.

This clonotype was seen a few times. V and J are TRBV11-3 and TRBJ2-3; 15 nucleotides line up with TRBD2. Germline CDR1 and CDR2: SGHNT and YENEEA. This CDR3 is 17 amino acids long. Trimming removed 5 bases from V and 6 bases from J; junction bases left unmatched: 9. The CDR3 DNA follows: TGTGCCAGCAGCACCCGCGGACTAGCGGGAGGGAGGGATACGCAGTATTTT. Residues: CASSTRGLAGGRDTQYF.

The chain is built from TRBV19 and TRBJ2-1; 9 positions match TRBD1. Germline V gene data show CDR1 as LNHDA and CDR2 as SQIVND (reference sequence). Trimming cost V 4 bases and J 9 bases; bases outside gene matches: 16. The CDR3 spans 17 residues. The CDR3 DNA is TGTGCCAGTAGTAAACCCCCGGGACAGGGTATGAATAGTGAGCAGTTCTTC. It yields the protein CASSKPPGQGMNSEQFF. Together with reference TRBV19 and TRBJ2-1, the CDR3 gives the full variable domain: DGGITQSPKYLFRKEGQNVTLSCEQNLNHDAMYWYRQDPGQGLRLIYYSQIVNDFQKGDIAEGYSVSREKKESFPLTVTSAQKNPTAFYLCASSKPPGQGMNSEQFFGPGTRLTVL.

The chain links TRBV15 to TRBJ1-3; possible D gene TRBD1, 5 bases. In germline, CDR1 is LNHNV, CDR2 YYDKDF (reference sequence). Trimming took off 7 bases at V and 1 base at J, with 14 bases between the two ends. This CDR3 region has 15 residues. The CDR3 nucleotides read TGTGCCACCAACCCAGGCAGGGCTTCTGGAAACACCATATATTTT. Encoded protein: CATNPGRASGNTIYF.

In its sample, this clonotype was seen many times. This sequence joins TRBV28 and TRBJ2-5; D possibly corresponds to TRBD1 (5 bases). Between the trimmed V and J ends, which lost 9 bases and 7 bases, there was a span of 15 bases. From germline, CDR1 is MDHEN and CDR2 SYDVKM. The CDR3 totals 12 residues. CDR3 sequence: CASSTGPGTQYF. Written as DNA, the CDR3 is TGTGCCAGTTCTACAGGACCGGGGACCCAGTACTTC.

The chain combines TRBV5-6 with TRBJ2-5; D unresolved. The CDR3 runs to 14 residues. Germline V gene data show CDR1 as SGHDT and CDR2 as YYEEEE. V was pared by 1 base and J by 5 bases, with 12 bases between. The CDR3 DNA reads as TGTGCCAGCAGCTTGTGGGCCCTACCGGAGACCCAGTACTTC. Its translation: CASSLWALPETQYF.

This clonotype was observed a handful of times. Written as DNA, the CDR3 is TGTGCCAGCAGTTACGGAATGGGACAGGGAAGCACCGGGGAGCTGTTTTTT. Protein: CASSYGMGQGSTGELFF. V is TRBV6-8 and J is TRBJ2-2; TRBD1 matches 9 bases. The V gene's germline CDR1 is MNHGY and CDR2 SAAAGT. This CDR3 contains 17 residues. J was trimmed by 4 bases and V by 2 bases; bases with no gene match: 8.

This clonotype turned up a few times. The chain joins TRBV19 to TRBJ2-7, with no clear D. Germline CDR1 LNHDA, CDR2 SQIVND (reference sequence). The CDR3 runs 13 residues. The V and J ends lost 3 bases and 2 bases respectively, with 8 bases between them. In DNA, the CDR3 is TGTGCCAGTAGTATTGGGGAAACCTACGAGCAGTACTTC. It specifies CASSIGETYEQYF.

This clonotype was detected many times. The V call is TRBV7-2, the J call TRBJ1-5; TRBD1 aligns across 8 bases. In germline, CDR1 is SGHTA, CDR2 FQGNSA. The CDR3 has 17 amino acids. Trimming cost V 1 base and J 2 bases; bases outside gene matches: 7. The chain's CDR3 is CASSLGRQGAGNQPQHF. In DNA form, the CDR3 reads TGTGCCAGCAGCTTAGGGCGCCAGGGGGCGGGCAATCAGCCCCAGCATTTT.

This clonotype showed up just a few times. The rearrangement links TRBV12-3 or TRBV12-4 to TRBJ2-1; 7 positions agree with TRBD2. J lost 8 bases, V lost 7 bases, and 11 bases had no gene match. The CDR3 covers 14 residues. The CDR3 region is CASMGRLASYEQFF. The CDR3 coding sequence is TGTGCCAGCATGGGCCGACTAGCTTCCTATGAGCAGTTCTTC.